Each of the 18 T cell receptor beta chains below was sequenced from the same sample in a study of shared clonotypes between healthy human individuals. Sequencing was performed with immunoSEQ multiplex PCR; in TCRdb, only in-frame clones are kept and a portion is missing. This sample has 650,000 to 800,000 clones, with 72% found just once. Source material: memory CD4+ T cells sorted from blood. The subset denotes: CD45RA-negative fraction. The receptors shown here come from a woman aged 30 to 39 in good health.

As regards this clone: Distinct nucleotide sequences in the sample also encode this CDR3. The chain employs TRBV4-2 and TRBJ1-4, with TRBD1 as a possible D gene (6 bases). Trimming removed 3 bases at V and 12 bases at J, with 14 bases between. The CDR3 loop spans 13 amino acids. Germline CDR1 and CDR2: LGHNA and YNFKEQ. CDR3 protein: CASSQATGSELFF. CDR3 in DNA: TGTGCCAGCAGCCAGGCAACAGGGTCAGAACTGTTTTTT.

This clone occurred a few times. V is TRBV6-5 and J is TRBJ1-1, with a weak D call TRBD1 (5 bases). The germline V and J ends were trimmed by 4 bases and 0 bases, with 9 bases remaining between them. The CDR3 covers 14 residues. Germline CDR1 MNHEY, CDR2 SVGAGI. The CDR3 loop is CASSLTVMNTEAFF. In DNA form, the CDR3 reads TGTGCCAGCAGTTTGACAGTTATGAACACTGAAGCTTTCTTT.

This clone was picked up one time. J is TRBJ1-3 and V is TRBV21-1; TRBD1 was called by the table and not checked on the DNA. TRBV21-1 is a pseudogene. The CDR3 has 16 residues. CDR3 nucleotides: TGTGCCAGCAGCACCCGACAGGGGCGAGGTGGAAACACCATATATTTT. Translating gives CASSTRQGRGGNTIYF.

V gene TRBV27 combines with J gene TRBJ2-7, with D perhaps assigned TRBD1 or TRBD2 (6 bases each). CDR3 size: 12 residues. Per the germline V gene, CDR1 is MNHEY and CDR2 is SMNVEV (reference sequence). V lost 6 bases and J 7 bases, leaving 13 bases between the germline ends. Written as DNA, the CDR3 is TGTGCCAGCAGCACCACAGGGAGGGAGCAGTACTTC. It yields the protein CASSTTGREQYF.

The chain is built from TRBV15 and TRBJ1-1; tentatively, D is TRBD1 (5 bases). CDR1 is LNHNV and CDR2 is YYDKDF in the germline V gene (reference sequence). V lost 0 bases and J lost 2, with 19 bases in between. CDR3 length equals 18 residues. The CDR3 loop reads CATSREFLLRDQNTEAFF. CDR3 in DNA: TGTGCCACCAGCAGAGAGTTTCTTCTCCGGGACCAAAACACTGAAGCTTTCTTT.

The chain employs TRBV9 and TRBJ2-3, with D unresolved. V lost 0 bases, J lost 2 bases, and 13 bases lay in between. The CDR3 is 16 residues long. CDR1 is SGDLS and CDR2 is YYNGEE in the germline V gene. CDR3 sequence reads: CASSVGLVTITDTQYF. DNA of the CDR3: TGTGCCAGCAGCGTAGGATTAGTTACTATCACAGATACGCAGTATTTT.

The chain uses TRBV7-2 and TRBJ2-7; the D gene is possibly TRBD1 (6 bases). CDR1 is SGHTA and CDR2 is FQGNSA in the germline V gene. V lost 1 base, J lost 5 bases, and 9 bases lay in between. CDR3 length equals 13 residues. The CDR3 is CASSLVGGNEQYF. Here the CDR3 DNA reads TGTGCCAGCAGCTTAGTTGGGGGCAACGAGCAGTACTTC.

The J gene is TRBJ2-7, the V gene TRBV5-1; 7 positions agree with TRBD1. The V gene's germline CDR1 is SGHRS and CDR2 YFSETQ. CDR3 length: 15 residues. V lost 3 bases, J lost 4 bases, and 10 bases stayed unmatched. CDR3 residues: CASSWKGGSTYEQYF. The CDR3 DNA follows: TGCGCCAGCAGCTGGAAAGGGGGCAGCACTTACGAGCAGTACTTC.

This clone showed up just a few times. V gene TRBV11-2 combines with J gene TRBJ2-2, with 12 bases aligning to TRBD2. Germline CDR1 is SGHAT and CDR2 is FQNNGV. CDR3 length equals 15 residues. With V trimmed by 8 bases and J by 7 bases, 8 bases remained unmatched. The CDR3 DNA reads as TGTGCCAGCTCCGGGACTAGCGGGTCGGGCGGGGAGCTGTTTTTT. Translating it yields CASSGTSGSGGELFF.

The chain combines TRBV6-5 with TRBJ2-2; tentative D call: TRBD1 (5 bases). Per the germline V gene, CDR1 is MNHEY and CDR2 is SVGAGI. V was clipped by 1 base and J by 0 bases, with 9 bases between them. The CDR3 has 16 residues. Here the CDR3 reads CASSYYTTANTGELFF. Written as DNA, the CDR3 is TGTGCCAGCAGTTACTACACGACAGCGAACACCGGGGAGCTGTTTTTT.

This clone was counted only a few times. DNA for the CDR3: TGTGCCAGCAGTGGATACCTACTGGGACTGCAGTATTTT. Protein sequence: CASSGYLLGLQYF. V usage is TRBV28 and J usage is TRBJ2-3, with D perhaps TRBD2 (6 bases). Germline assignment: CDR1 MDHEN and CDR2 SYDVKM. The CDR3 is 13 amino acids. The V end was cut by 5 bases, the J end by 11 bases, with 17 bases between.

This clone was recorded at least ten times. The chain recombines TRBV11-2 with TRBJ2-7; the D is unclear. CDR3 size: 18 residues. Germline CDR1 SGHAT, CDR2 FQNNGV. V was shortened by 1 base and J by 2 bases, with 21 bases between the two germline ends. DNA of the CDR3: TGTGCCAGCAGCTTAGCCCCTGGGTCAGATCCTTCACCCTACGAGCAGTACTTC. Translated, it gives CASSLAPGSDPSPYEQYF.

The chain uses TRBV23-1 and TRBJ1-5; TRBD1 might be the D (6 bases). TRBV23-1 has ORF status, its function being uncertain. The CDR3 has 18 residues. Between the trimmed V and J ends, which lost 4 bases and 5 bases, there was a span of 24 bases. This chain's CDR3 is CASSLIRTASLIHQPQHF. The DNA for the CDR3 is TGCGCCAGCAGTCTTATAAGGACAGCCTCACTAATACATCAGCCCCAGCATTTT.

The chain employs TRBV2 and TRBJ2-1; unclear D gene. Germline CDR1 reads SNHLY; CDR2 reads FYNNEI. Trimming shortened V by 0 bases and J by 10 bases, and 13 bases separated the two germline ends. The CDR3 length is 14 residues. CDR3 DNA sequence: TGTGCCAGCAGTGAAGCGGAAGTGGTCCGGGAGCAGTTCTTC. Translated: CASSEAEVVREQFF.

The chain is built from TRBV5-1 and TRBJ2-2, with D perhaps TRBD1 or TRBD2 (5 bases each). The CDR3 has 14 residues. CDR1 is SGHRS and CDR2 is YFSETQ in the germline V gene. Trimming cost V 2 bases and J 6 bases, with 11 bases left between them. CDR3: CASSFQGPPGELFF. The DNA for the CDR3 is TGCGCCAGCAGCTTCCAGGGACCACCCGGGGAGCTGTTTTTT. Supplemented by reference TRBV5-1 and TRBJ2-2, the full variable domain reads KAGVTQTPRYLIKTRGQQVTLSCSPISGHRSVSWYQQTPGQGLQFLFEYFSETQRNKGNFPGRFSGRQFSNSRSEMNVSTLELGDSALYLCASSFQGPPGELFFGEGSRLTVL.

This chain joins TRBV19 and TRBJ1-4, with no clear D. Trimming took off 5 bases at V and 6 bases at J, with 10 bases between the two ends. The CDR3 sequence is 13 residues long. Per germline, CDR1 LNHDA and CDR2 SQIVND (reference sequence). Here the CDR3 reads CASSFWGDEKLFF. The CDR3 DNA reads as TGTGCCAGTAGTTTTTGGGGAGATGAAAAACTGTTTTTT.

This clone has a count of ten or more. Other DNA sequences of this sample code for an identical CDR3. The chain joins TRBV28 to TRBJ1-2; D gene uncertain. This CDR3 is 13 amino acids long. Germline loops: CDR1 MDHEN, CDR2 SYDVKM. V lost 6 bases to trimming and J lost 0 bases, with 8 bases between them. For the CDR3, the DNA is TGTGCCAGCAGCCGCGGGACTAACTATGGCTACACCTTC. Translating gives CASSRGTNYGYTF.

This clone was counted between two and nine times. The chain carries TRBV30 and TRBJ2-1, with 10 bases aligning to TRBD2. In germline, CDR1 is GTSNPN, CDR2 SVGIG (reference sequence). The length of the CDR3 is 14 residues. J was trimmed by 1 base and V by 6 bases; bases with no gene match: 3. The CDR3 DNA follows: TGTGCCTGTAAAGCGGGAGGGTCCTACAATGAGCAGTTCTTC. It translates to CACKAGGSYNEQFF.